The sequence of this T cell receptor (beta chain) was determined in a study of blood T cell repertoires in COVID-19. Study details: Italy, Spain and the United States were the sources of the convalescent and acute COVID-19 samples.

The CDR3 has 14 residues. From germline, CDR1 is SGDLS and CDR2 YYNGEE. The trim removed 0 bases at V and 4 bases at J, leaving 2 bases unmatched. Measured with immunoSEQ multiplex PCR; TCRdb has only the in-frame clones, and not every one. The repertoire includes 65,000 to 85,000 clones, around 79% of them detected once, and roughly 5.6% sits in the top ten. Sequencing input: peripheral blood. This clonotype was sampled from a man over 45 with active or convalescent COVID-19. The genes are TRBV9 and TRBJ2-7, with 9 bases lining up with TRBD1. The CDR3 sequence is CASSVEGQGYEQYF. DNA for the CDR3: TGTGCCAGCAGCGTAGAAGGACAGGGGTACGAGCAGTACTTC.